These 3 T cell receptor beta chains were sequenced from one sample in a study of response to subunit inactivated influenza vaccine (dated by TCRdb to 2016 to 2019). The method behind the library was RT-PCR. Instrument on record: Illumina HiSeq 2500. In TCRdb, the public reads were trimmed at Q25 with fastp and aligned with MiXCR, with productive beta chains retained. One record per CDR3 amino acid sequence lists the most common genes and DNA. The sample yields about 500,000 distinct CDR3 sequences; 6.5% to 8% were counted once. The top ten constitute about an eighth of the sample. The sequencing here drew on PBMCs from blood, taken roughly 24 months after vaccination. These receptors came from a man aged 50-75 years who received an inactivated influenza vaccine. Donor details come from another sample of the same person, matched by shared clones.

This rearrangement joins TRBV4-2 to TRBJ2-7, with 7 bases identical to TRBD2. CDR1 and CDR2 from the germline V gene are LGHNA and YNFKEQ. Trimming at V came to 1 base and at J to 1 base, leaving 10 bases not matched to a gene. This CDR3 spans 17 amino acids. CDR3 protein: CASSQGGAGSPSYEQYF. CDR3 bases: TGTGCCAGCAGCCAAGGGGGAGCGGGGTCACCGTCCTACGAGCAGTACTTC.

This clonotype was detected only a few times. The J gene is TRBJ2-1, the V gene TRBV12-3 or TRBV12-4; 8 nucleotides line up with TRBD1. This CDR3 spans 18 amino acids. Germline trimming cut 4 bases from V and 2 bases from J; bases unmatched to any gene: 13. CDR3 in amino acids: CASSSRTGFWETYNEQFF. For the CDR3, the DNA is TGTGCCAGCAGTTCCAGGACAGGGTTCTGGGAGACCTACAATGAGCAGTTCTTC.

The chain recombines TRBV5-1 with TRBJ2-1; the match to TRBD2 covers 12 bases. This CDR3 is built from 15 residues. Trimming took 4 bases from V and 6 from J; bases not matched to a gene: 5. The V gene's germline CDR1 is SGHRS and CDR2 YFSETQ. The CDR3: CASSQEGLAGNEQFF. CDR3 nucleotide sequence: TGCGCCAGCAGCCAAGAGGGACTAGCGGGCAATGAGCAGTTCTTC.